These T cell receptor beta chains were read from a single sample in a study of CD8 T cells in Susac syndrome. TCRdb reprocessed the immunoSEQ multiplex PCR reads with MiXCR, giving one entry per CDR3 protein. Seen here are 120,000 or so distinct CDR3 sequences, around 96% observed once, and the top ten hold 0.12%. The specimen was CD4+ T cells from PBMCs. Source of these receptors: a human donor in good health. Both conserved end residues are part of each CDR3. D genes are given only for firm matches. Clone size is stated in some rows and not others, as once, few, many or a class when expanded.

TRBV12-3/TRBV12-4	TRBD1	TRBJ2-3	NA	TGTGCCAGCAGTCGTCGACAGGGTGCGACAGATACGCAGTATTTT	CASSRRQGATDTQYF
TRBV6-5	TRBD1	TRBJ2-5	NA	TGTGCCAGCAGCTGGGCCAGAGGGGGCCGGGGGACCCAGTACTTC	CASSWARGGRGTQYF
TRBV7-9	NA	TRBJ1-2	NA	TGTGCCAGCAGCTTAGAGGTGGACAGCTATGGCTACACCTTC	CASSLEVDSYGYTF
TRBV3-1	TRBD1	TRBJ2-1	NA	TGTGCCAGCAGCTCGCGGGACAGGGGAGGTAAGCAGTTCTTC	CASSSRDRGGKQFF
TRBV7-9	TRBD2	TRBJ2-7	NA	TGTGCCAGCAGCCCGGGTGGGCTAGCGGGAGAATCGCCCTACGAGCAGTACTTC	CASSPGGLAGESPYEQYF
TRBV24-1	NA	TRBJ2-1	NA	TGTGCCACCAGTGATATGCAGGGTGAACGCAATGAGCAGTTCTTC	CATSDMQGERNEQFF
TRBV15	TRBD1	TRBJ1-2	NA	TGTGCCACCAGCAGAGATCTCGGTAGACAGGGGGAGGGCTATGGCTACACCTTC	CATSRDLGRQGEGYGYTF
TRBV27	NA	TRBJ1-1	NA	TGTGCCAGCAGCCGGTGGGGCACTGAAGCTTTCTTT	CASSRWGTEAFF
TRBV12-3/TRBV12-4	TRBD1	TRBJ1-2	NA	TGTGCCAGCAGTGACAGGGGGTCCTATGGCTACACCTTC	CASSDRGSYGYTF
TRBV29-1	TRBD2	TRBJ2-7	once	TGCAGCGTTGAACTAGCGGGAGGGGAGGAGCAGTACTTC	CSVELAGGEEQYF
TRBV5-6	NA	TRBJ2-1	NA	TGTGCCAGCATCCCCCGTGGGCTTTACAATGAGCAGTTCTTC	CASIPRGLYNEQFF
TRBV6-1	NA	TRBJ2-2	NA	TGTGCCAGCAGTGCACTCCCCGGTGGGGAGCTGTTTTTT	CASSALPGGELFF
TRBV19	NA	TRBJ2-3	NA	TGTGCCAGTAGTGGGCTCGGCACAGATACGCAGTATTTT	CASSGLGTDTQYF
TRBV12-3/TRBV12-4	TRBD1	TRBJ2-5	NA	TGTGCCAGCAGTTTTGACAGGGGAGGTGAGACCCAGTACTTC	CASSFDRGGETQYF
TRBV29-1	NA	TRBJ2-7	NA	TGCAGCGTTGAAGGAGGGGGCGAGCAGTACTTC	CSVEGGGEQYF
TRBV28	NA	TRBJ2-7	NA	TGTGCCAGCACCCCACCGGAACAAGCCTACGAGCAGTACTTC	CASTPPEQAYEQYF
TRBV28	NA	TRBJ2-1	NA	TGTGCCAGCAGTAGCCCACCCCGGGGGAATGAGCAGTTCTTC	CASSSPPRGNEQFF
TRBV4-2	NA	TRBJ2-2	NA	TGTGCCAGCAGCCAAGACTGGGGCAGGGACACCGGGGAGCTGTTTTTT	CASSQDWGRDTGELFF
TRBV2	NA	TRBJ1-1	NA	TGTGCCAGCAGTACCCGGGACGCAATGCTTGCGGCTTTCTTT	CASSTRDAMLAAFF
TRBV7-2	TRBD2	TRBJ2-2	NA	TGTGCCGAAGGGCGGGAGGGGAACACCGGGGAGCTGTTTTTT	CAEGREGNTGELFF
TRBV24-1	NA	TRBJ2-1	NA	TGTGCCACCACGAGGGGGGACACTGAGCAGTTCTTC	CATTRGDTEQFF
TRBV6-2/TRBV6-3	NA	TRBJ2-1	NA	TGTGCCAGCAGTTACCAACGACAAGGGGGTGAGCAGTTCTTC	CASSYQRQGGEQFF
TRBV12-3/TRBV12-4	TRBD2	TRBJ2-7	NA	TGTGCCAGCAGCCCCGGGACTAGCGGGAGCTCCTACGAGCAGTACTTC	CASSPGTSGSSYEQYF
TRBV20-1	TRBD2	TRBJ2-7	NA	TGCAGTGCTATGCCGGGAGGGCGAAGCGAGCAGTACTTC	CSAMPGGRSEQYF
TRBV2	TRBD1	TRBJ2-1	NA	TGTGCCATCCGGAAACGGGACAGGGAGGACAATGAGCAGTTCTTC	CAIRKRDREDNEQFF
TRBV20-1	NA	TRBJ1-2	NA	TGCAGTGCCCGAAGGGGAGAACTTAACTATGGCTACACCTTC	CSARRGELNYGYTF
TRBV7-2	NA	TRBJ2-7	NA	TGTGCCAGCAGCTCGGACCCCAGTTCAATCTACGAGCAGTACTTC	CASSSDPSSIYEQYF
TRBV5-1	TRBD1	TRBJ2-7	NA	TGCGCCAGCAGCTTGAGACAGGGGCCCTACGAGCAGTACTTC	CASSLRQGPYEQYF
TRBV23-1	NA	TRBJ1-2	NA	TGCGCCAGCACTACGGTTTATGGCTACACCTTC	CASTTVYGYTF
TRBV12-3/TRBV12-4	NA	TRBJ2-7	NA	TGTGCCAGCAGTTTTGGAGGGTTGTACAACGAGCAGTACTTC	CASSFGGLYNEQYF
TRBV29-1	NA	TRBJ2-7	NA	TGCAGCGTTGGGGGCGGATACGAGCAGTACTTC	CSVGGGYEQYF
TRBV5-6	TRBD1	TRBJ1-1	NA	TGTGCCAGCCTACTACAGGGGTTAAACACTGAAGCTTTCTTT	CASLLQGLNTEAFF
TRBV20-1	NA	TRBJ2-3	NA	TGCAGTGCCGGGACGACTAGTCCAGATACGCAGTATTTT	CSAGTTSPDTQYF
TRBV6-2/TRBV6-3	NA	TRBJ2-7	NA	TGTGCCAGCAGTTACTCGGAGGGAGGTGGGTCCTACGAGCAGTACTTC	CASSYSEGGGSYEQYF
TRBV29-1	TRBD1	TRBJ2-5	NA	TGCAGCGTAAAACAGGGGGCGTTGGGGGAGACCCAGTACTTC	CSVKQGALGETQYF
TRBV29-1	TRBD2	TRBJ2-3	NA	TGCAGCGTTACTAGCGGGAGGGGCACAGATACGCAGTATTTT	CSVTSGRGTDTQYF
TRBV10-3	TRBD1	TRBJ1-5	NA	TGTGCCATCAGGGACGGGACAGGGAGAGGGACAACTCAGCCCCAGCATTTT	CAIRDGTGRGTTQPQHF
TRBV19	TRBD1	TRBJ1-5	once	TGTGCCAGTAGGGGACAGGCCCAGCCCCAGCATTTT	CASRGQAQPQHF
TRBV12-3/TRBV12-4	NA	TRBJ2-1	NA	TGTGCCAGCAGTCTCTCCCAACCAACGCGGAATGAGCAGTTCTTC	CASSLSQPTRNEQFF
TRBV25-1	TRBD2	TRBJ2-3	NA	TGTGCCAGCAGTAAAACTAGCGGAAGCACAGATACGCAGTATTTT	CASSKTSGSTDTQYF
TRBV3-1	NA	TRBJ2-4	NA	TGTGCCAGCAGCCTAAGTGGTATAGCCCCTGGCCAAAACATTCAGTACTTC	CASSLSGIAPGQNIQYF
TRBV7-6	TRBD2	TRBJ2-5	NA	TGTGCCAGCAGCTCCTCCGGGCTAGCGGGAGTGGCCCAGTACTTC	CASSSSGLAGVAQYF
TRBV28	NA	TRBJ2-7	NA	TGTGCCAGCACTCTTCGAAGCACCGCCTACGAGCAGTACTTC	CASTLRSTAYEQYF
TRBV18	NA	TRBJ2-5	NA	TGTGCCAGCTCACCACGGGCCAGGGGCGAAGAGACCCAGTACTTC	CASSPRARGEETQYF
TRBV12-3/TRBV12-4	TRBD1	TRBJ2-7	NA	TGTGCCAGCAGTTCGACAGGGTTGGAGTACTTC	CASSSTGLEYF
TRBV29-1	NA	TRBJ2-3	once	TGCAGCGTTAAGAGGTCGGACACAGATACGCAGTATTTT	CSVKRSDTDTQYF
TRBV7-2	TRBD2	TRBJ2-3	NA	TGTGCCAGCAGCTTAGTGGGACTAGCGGCCCCCACAGATACGCAGTATTTT	CASSLVGLAAPTDTQYF
TRBV19	TRBD1	TRBJ1-2	NA	TGTGCCAGTAGTCCGGGGGACAGCCGTAGAGGGGGCTACACCTTC	CASSPGDSRRGGYTF
TRBV5-1	NA	TRBJ2-1	NA	TGCGCCAGCAGCTTGGCCTCTAGTTCCAATGAGCAGTTCTTC	CASSLASSSNEQFF
TRBV20-1	NA	TRBJ2-5	NA	TGCAGTGCTAGTGATGCCGGGAGCCAAGAGACCCAGTACTTC	CSASDAGSQETQYF
TRBV5-1	TRBD1	TRBJ2-2	NA	TGCGCCAGCAGCACGGGACAGGCGAACACCGGGGAGCTGTTTTTT	CASSTGQANTGELFF
TRBV18	TRBD2	TRBJ2-7	once	TGTGCCAGCTCACCTCCGGCTAGCGGGGGCGAGCAGTACTTC	CASSPPASGGEQYF
TRBV6-5	TRBD2	TRBJ2-2	NA	TGTGCCAGCAGCAATCTAGCGGGAAACACCGGGGAGCTGTTTTTT	CASSNLAGNTGELFF